This T cell receptor beta chain is from a study of shared clonotypes between healthy human individuals. On the study more broadly: Donors, aged 18 to 49, were a couple of women and three men.

How the authors handled the data: ImmunoSEQ only sent back junction sequences with no quality scores, so filtering was done differently. Sequenced by immunoSEQ multiplex PCR; TCRdb stores in-frame clones only, minus some. D and trimming were read from the DNA, whereas the V and J calls and clone size are those reported in that table. The sample records approximately 510,000 clones, 79% being singletons. As regards this clone: Other nucleotide sequences in the sample specify the same CDR3.

This CDR3 contains 14 residues. Trimming pared 2 bases from V and 0 bases from J, leaving 7 bases between. Germline-derived CDR1 and CDR2 are LNHDA and SQIVND (reference sequence). The sequence derives from a woman in her thirties or forties in good health. Some clones in this sample may be carry-over from other donors' samples. This chain uses TRBV19 with TRBJ1-1; TRBD1 might be the D (5 bases). Sequencing input: PBMCs. The CDR3, as DNA: TGTGCCAGTAGTATACAGGGCTTGAACACTGAAGCTTTCTTT. Translating it yields CASSIQGLNTEAFF.